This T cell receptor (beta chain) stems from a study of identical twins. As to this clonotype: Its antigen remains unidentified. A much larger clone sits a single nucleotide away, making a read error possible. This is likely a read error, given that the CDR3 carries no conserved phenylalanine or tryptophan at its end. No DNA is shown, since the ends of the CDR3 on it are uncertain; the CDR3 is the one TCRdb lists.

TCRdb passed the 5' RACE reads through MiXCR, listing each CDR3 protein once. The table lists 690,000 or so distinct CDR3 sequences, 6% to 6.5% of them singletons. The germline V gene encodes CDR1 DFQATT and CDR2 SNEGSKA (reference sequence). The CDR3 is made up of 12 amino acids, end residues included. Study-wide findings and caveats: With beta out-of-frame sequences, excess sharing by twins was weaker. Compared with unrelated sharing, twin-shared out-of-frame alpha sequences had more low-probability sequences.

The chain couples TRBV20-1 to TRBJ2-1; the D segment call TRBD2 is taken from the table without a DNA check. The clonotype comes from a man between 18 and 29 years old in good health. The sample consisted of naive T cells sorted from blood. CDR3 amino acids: CSAGAPKRERSE.